This record looks at one TCR beta chain sequence and its context. This CDR3 is built from 17 residues. Trimming removed 1 base at V and 0 bases at J, with 15 bases between. Germline-derived CDR1 and CDR2 are LGHNA and YSLEER. Here immunoSEQ multiplex PCR was the method, and the copy in TCRdb shows in-frame clones only, minus some. The sample contains 35,000 to 50,000 clones, around 84% of which appear only once. The data were obtained in a study of OX40 agonist ivuxolimab in advanced cancers. Overall study context: Patients were dosed intravenously with ivuxolimab at 0.01 to 10 mg/kg every 2 weeks.

The chain uses TRBV4-3 and TRBJ1-2; D call uncertain. This TCR came from an adult with an advanced solid tumor such as melanoma, head and neck, liver or kidney cancer. The input for sequencing was CD4+ or CD8+ T cells sorted from blood, taken in a trial of the OX40 agonist ivuxolimab. The CDR3 DNA reads as TGCGCCAGCAGCCAAGGTTCCCTTGTGGCAGCTAACTATGGCTACACCTTC. Its translation is CASSQGSLVAANYGYTF.